Each of the 31 T cell receptor beta chains below was sequenced from the same sample in a study of blood T cells in healthy people across ages. Next came a second PCR, run for roughly 7 to 12 cycles, which used a sample-barcoded 5' primer along with a J-beta primer mix. TCRdb passed the 5' RACE reads through MiXCR, listing each CDR3 protein once. The sample has more than 700,000 distinct CDR3 sequences, about 53% seen once. The sequenced sample consisted of blood. These receptors all come from a man older than 75 in good health.

J is TRBJ2-5 and V is TRBV6-2 or TRBV6-3; D is uncertain. The end of the DNA fits TRBJ2-7 better, so the J call may be wrong. This CDR3 is 12 amino acids long. Per germline, CDR1 MNHEY and CDR2 SVGEGT. CDR3 protein: CASSYRFYEQYF. DNA of the CDR3: TGTGCCAGCAGTTACCGGTTCTACGAGCAGTACTTC.

This rearrangement joins TRBV9 to TRBJ2-7, with TRBD1 identical over 8 bases. The DNA matches TRBJ2-5 better at its end, which makes the J call doubtful. Germline V gene lookup returns CDR1 SGDLS and CDR2 YYNGEE. This CDR3 spans 14 amino acids. The CDR3 is CASSADRGRETQYF. The CDR3 bases are TGTGCCAGCAGCGCCGACAGGGGACGGGAGACCCAGTACTTC.

The chain employs TRBV20-1 and TRBJ1-5; D is possibly TRBD1 (6 bases). The germline V gene encodes CDR1 DFQATT and CDR2 SNEGSKA (reference sequence). The length of the CDR3 is 13 residues. V lost 6 bases, J lost 5 bases, and 14 bases lay in between. CDR3 bases: TGCAGTGCGGTTATGGGGGGCGATCAGCCCCAGCATTTT. Translating it yields CSAVMGGDQPQHF.

V is TRBV5-1 and J is TRBJ2-5; 11 positions match TRBD2. The end of the DNA is better explained by TRBJ2-7, so the J call may be wrong. CDR3 length: 16 amino acids. Germline CDR1 is SGHRS and CDR2 is YFSETQ. The chain's CDR3 is CASSSQGLAGLYEQYF. In nucleotides, the CDR3 is TGCGCCAGCAGCTCCCAAGGACTAGCGGGTCTCTACGAGCAGTACTTC.

This clonotype was counted between two and nine times. The J gene is TRBJ2-7, the V gene TRBV29-1; D may be TRBD2 (6 bases). Trimming took off 1 base at V and 1 base at J, with 17 bases between the two ends. CDR1 and CDR2 (germline): SQVTM, ANQGSEA. The CDR3 consists of 16 residues. The CDR3 DNA is TGCAGCGTTGAAGTGAGGACGGGACGGGAGTCCTACGAGCAGTACTTC. This sequence encodes CSVEVRTGRESYEQYF.

The chain is built from TRBV7-9 and TRBJ1-2; a weak D match, TRBD1 (6 bases). The length of the CDR3 is 15 residues. The V end was cut by 2 bases, the J end by 7 bases, with 17 bases between. Germline V gives CDR1 SEHNR, CDR2 FQNEAQ (reference sequence). The CDR3 loop is CASSLTRPGGGGYTF. The CDR3, as DNA: TGTGCCAGCAGCTTAACCCGACCGGGAGGGGGTGGCTACACCTTC.

This clonotype has only a few counts. This chain connects TRBV5-1 to TRBJ1-2; D not certain. Germline V gives CDR1 SGHRS, CDR2 YFSETQ. This CDR3 spans 15 amino acids. Trimming cost V 0 bases and J 5 bases, with 14 bases left between them. In DNA form, the CDR3 reads TGCGCCAGCAGCTTGGCCACCCAGACCGCATATGGCTACACCTTC. This translates into CASSLATQTAYGYTF.

This sequence joins TRBV4-1 and TRBJ1-2; D unresolved. Trimming cost V 1 base and J 0 bases, with 12 bases left between them. The CDR3 has 16 residues. CDR1 MGHRA and CDR2 YSYEKL come from the germline V gene. Here the CDR3 DNA reads TGCGCCAGCAGCCAAGGAGGCAAAAACACTAACTATGGCTACACCTTC. Protein product: CASSQGGKNTNYGYTF.

The chain recombines TRBV3-1 with TRBJ1-1; tentative D call: TRBD1 (5 bases). Germline lookup yields CDR1 LGHDT and CDR2 YNNKEL (reference sequence). V lost 2 bases, J lost 5 bases, and 15 bases lay in between. The CDR3 covers 15 residues. The CDR3 protein is CASSQRGGVRTEAFF. CDR3 nucleotides: TGTGCCAGCAGCCAAAGGGGAGGGGTGAGGACTGAAGCTTTCTTT.

This clonotype occurred a few times. The V gene is TRBV2, the J gene TRBJ2-7; D is perhaps TRBD1 (6 bases). The CDR3 length is 11 residues. CDR1 SNHLY and CDR2 FYNNEI come from the germline V gene. The germline V and J ends were trimmed by 4 bases and 6 bases, with 7 bases remaining between them. DNA for the CDR3: TGTGCCAGCAGTGTAGGGGGCGAGCAGTACTTC. Translating gives CASSVGGEQYF.

Notes on this clonotype: An end of the junction does not agree with germline; a read error may underlie this. The V gene is TRBV3-1, the J gene TRBJ1-2, with TRBD1 as a possible D gene (5 bases). This CDR3 comprises 17 residues. CDR1 LGHDT and CDR2 YNNKEL come from the germline V gene (reference sequence). The CDR3 DNA sequence: TGTGCCGGCAGTCTCCGGGACTCTACGTTGTGGAGCCATGGCTACACCTTC. This codes for CAGSLRDSTLWSHGYTF.

This clonotype was detected only a few times. In DNA, the CDR3 is TGCAGCCAAAGGACTAGTTCAGAGACCCAGTACTTC. It is translated as CSQRTSSETQYF. J is TRBJ2-5 and V is TRBV29-1; 7 positions match TRBD2. V gave up 8 bases and J gave up 4 bases; unmatched junction bases: 7. This CDR3 has 12 amino acids. CDR1 SQVTM and CDR2 ANQGSEA come from the germline V gene.

The sample holds a few counts of this clonotype. CDR3 in amino acids: CASSLAPLKADEQYF. CDR3 DNA sequence: TGCGCCAGCAGCCTCGCCCCGCTGAAAGCCGACGAGCAGTACTTC. The genes are TRBV4-1 and TRBJ2-7; D is ambiguous. CDR1 is MGHRA, CDR2 YSYEKL, per germline. V lost 4 bases and J 5 bases, leaving 18 bases between the germline ends. The CDR3 is 15 residues long.

This clonotype appeared a few times. The V gene is TRBV6-6, the J gene TRBJ2-7; D not resolved. This CDR3 is 13 amino acids long. Looked up from germline, CDR1 is MNHNY and CDR2 is SVGAGI (reference sequence). V lost 5 bases to trimming and J lost 0 bases, with 8 bases between them. For the CDR3, the DNA is TGTGCCAGCAGTCCCGAGAGCTCCTACGAGCAGTACTTC. Amino acids: CASSPESSYEQYF.

This sequence joins TRBV27 and TRBJ2-5; 10 positions match TRBD2. This CDR3 contains 18 residues. Germline values: CDR1 MNHEY, CDR2 SMNVEV (reference sequence). V gave up 5 bases and J gave up 0 bases; unmatched junction bases: 12. The CDR3 DNA is TGTGCCAGCAGTCCCCATGGGAGACTAGCGGGCCACCAAGAGACCCAGTACTTC. As protein: CASSPHGRLAGHQETQYF.

The V and J genes are TRBV19 and TRBJ2-2, with D perhaps assigned TRBD1 or TRBD2 (5 bases each). This CDR3 region has 14 residues. Trimming pared 4 bases from V and 3 bases from J, leaving 9 bases between. Germline V gene lookup returns CDR1 LNHDA and CDR2 SQIVND (reference sequence). In nucleotides, the CDR3 is TGTGCCAGTAGTAGAACGGGGCACACCGGGGAGCTGTTTTTT. Translating gives CASSRTGHTGELFF.

The chain is built from TRBV20-1 and TRBJ2-7; 7 nucleotides agree with TRBD2. CDR1 DFQATT and CDR2 SNEGSKA come from the germline V gene (reference sequence). V dropped 1 base and J dropped 4; count of bases not matched to a gene: 4. There are 13 residues in the CDR3. CDR3 in amino acids: CSARVGGKYEQYF. The CDR3 coding sequence is TGCAGTGCTAGAGTGGGGGGGAAGTACGAGCAGTACTTC.

This clonotype was detected only once. J is TRBJ2-4 and V is TRBV27; 8 bases fit TRBD2. The J call may not be correct, given that the DNA end is closer to TRBJ2-7. Germline assignment: CDR1 MNHEY and CDR2 SMNVEV (reference sequence). There are 13 residues in the CDR3. The CDR3 region has the DNA TGTGCCAGCAGGCGGGGGGCCTTCCTCGAGCAGTACTTC. It specifies CASRRGAFLEQYF.

The V and J genes are TRBV12-3 or TRBV12-4 and TRBJ1-6; D possibly corresponds to TRBD1 (6 bases). V lost 3 bases and J lost 8, with 8 bases in between. This CDR3 region has 13 residues. In DNA, the CDR3 is TGTGCCAGCAGTTTCCGACAGGATTCACCCCTCCACTTT. Encoded protein: CASSFRQDSPLHF.

The chain has TRBV29-1 and TRBJ1-6, with a possible D match to TRBD1 (6 bases). Trimming took off 7 bases at V and 6 bases at J, with 10 bases between the two ends. Germline CDR1 is SQVTM and CDR2 is ANQGSEA. The CDR3 runs to 12 residues. DNA for the CDR3: TGCAGCGCTGGACAGCCTAATTCACCCCTCCACTTT. Translated: CSAGQPNSPLHF. The whole variable domain, remainder taken from reference TRBV29-1 and TRBJ1-6, is SAVISQKPSRDICQRGTSLTIQCQVDSQVTMMFWYRQQPGQSLTLIATANQGSEATYESGFVIDKFPISRPNLTFSTLTVSNMSPEDSSIYLCSAGQPNSPLHFGNGTRLTVT.

Of note for this clonotype: The junction departs from the called germline gene at one end, perhaps through a read error. The chain joins TRBV10-3 to TRBJ2-3; D possibly corresponds to TRBD1 (6 bases). Germline assignment: CDR1 ENHRY and CDR2 SYGVKD. The CDR3 runs to 14 residues. The DNA of the CDR3 is TGTGCCATCAGTGCAGGGGAGCGGTCAGATGCGCAGTATTTT. Protein product: CAISAGERSDAQYF.

The chain carries TRBV10-3 and TRBJ1-1; D is undetermined. Germline values: CDR1 ENHRY, CDR2 SYGVKD. This CDR3 region has 15 residues. Trimming shortened V by 5 bases and J by 4 bases, and 17 bases separated the two germline ends. CDR3: CAISMSRARGTEAFF. DNA of the CDR3: TGTGCCATCAGTATGTCTCGGGCGCGGGGCACTGAAGCTTTCTTT.

This clonotype has at least ten counts. V usage is TRBV20-1 and J usage is TRBJ2-5, with D unclear. The germline V gene has CDR1 DFQATT and CDR2 SNEGSKA (reference sequence). The CDR3 contains 12 residues. V gave up 5 bases and J gave up 1 base, with 8 bases separating them. The CDR3 reads CSALAVQETQYF. The DNA of the CDR3 is TGCAGTGCTCTTGCGGTCCAAGAGACCCAGTACTTC.

A few counts support this clonotype. The chain combines TRBV9 with TRBJ2-3, with D unclear. Trimming stripped 0 bases from V and 0 bases from J, with 2 bases between. Germline V gene data show CDR1 as SGDLS and CDR2 as YYNGEE. The CDR3 is 13 residues long. The CDR3 DNA sequence: TGTGCCAGCAGCGTAGAGAGCACAGATACGCAGTATTTT. This translates into CASSVESTDTQYF.

The chain joins TRBV29-1 to TRBJ2-7; D gene unclear. The germline V gene has CDR1 SQVTM and CDR2 ANQGSEA. CDR3 length: 14 amino acids. The ends were cut back, 2 bases at V and 1 base at J, with 12 bases in the middle. The CDR3 protein is CSVEIRHFSYEQYF. As DNA, the CDR3 is TGCAGCGTTGAAATTCGACACTTTTCCTACGAGCAGTACTTC.

The CDR3 nucleotides read TGCAGTGCTAGACCCAGACTAGCGGGAGTACGAAATGAGCAGTTCTTC. Encoded protein: CSARPRLAGVRNEQFF. This chain connects TRBV20-1 to TRBJ2-1; TRBD2 matches 12 bases. CDR3 length equals 16 residues. Germline loops: CDR1 DFQATT, CDR2 SNEGSKA (reference sequence). J lost 7 bases, V lost 2 bases, and 9 bases had no gene match.

The V call is TRBV20-1, the J call TRBJ2-2, with 9 bases identical to TRBD2. Germline trimming cut 5 bases from V and 7 bases from J; bases unmatched to any gene: 14. Germline V gene lookup returns CDR1 DFQATT and CDR2 SNEGSKA (reference sequence). The CDR3 is made up of 16 amino acids. This CDR3 reads CSAAGVAGVVGGELFF. CDR3 sequence (DNA): TGCAGTGCTGCCGGAGTAGCGGGAGTTGTAGGCGGGGAGCTGTTTTTT.

This chain links TRBV7-2 with TRBJ2-5, with TRBD2 matching over 10 bases. From germline, CDR1 is SGHTA and CDR2 FQGNSA. The CDR3 sequence is 16 residues long. V shed 5 bases and J 11 bases; nucleotides not matched to a gene: 17. CDR3 sequence: CASSLRLAGPTQEQYF. CDR3 in DNA: TGTGCCAGCAGCCTACGACTAGCGGGCCCAACCCAGGAGCAGTACTTC.

This rearrangement joins TRBV5-1 to TRBJ2-7; TRBD1 might be the D (6 bases). Germline-derived CDR1 and CDR2 are SGHRS and YFSETQ. The V gene lost 1 base and the J gene lost 2 bases, with 10 bases spanning the gap. The CDR3 length is 14 residues. The chain's CDR3 is CASSLQGSAYEQYF. The CDR3 DNA sequence: TGCGCCAGCAGCTTGCAGGGGTCAGCCTACGAGCAGTACTTC.

V gene TRBV6-2 or TRBV6-3 combines with J gene TRBJ2-1; D is unresolved. V dropped 7 bases and J dropped 6 bases, with 13 bases sitting between them. This CDR3 comprises 13 residues. CDR1 is MNHEY and CDR2 is SVGEGT in the germline V gene. This CDR3 reads CASIRTWGNEQFF. DNA for the CDR3: TGTGCCAGCATCCGGACCTGGGGCAATGAGCAGTTCTTC.

The V gene is TRBV11-1, the J gene TRBJ2-1; D remains ambiguous. V gave up 3 bases and J gave up 5 bases, with 5 bases separating them. Germline V gene sequence: CDR1 SGHAT, CDR2 FQDESV (reference sequence). The CDR3 runs to 12 residues. CDR3 sequence: CASSFGNNEQFF. In DNA form, the CDR3 reads TGTGCCAGCAGCTTTGGCAACAATGAGCAGTTCTTC.